These 20 T cell receptor beta chains were all obtained from the same sample, sequenced in a study of cytomegalovirus exposure and HLA in healthy donors. Primers: 60 Vbeta forward and 13 Jbeta reverse. Here immunoSEQ multiplex PCR was the method, and the copy in TCRdb shows in-frame clones only, minus some. The data contain 130,000 or so clones, around 73% of them singletons. The sample taken for sequencing was PBMCs. These receptors all come from a female donor in good health and CMV-seronegative.

The chain combines TRBV9 with TRBJ2-5; TRBD1 aligns across 7 bases. The CDR3 is 16 residues long. V lost 4 bases and J lost 5; bases outside the gene matches: 14. Per germline, CDR1 SGDLS and CDR2 YYNGEE. The DNA for the CDR3 is TGTGCCAGCAGCCCCCAGGGACAGCCGCCTGGGGAGACCCAGTACTTC. Protein product: CASSPQGQPPGETQYF.

The chain couples TRBV12-2 to TRBJ2-7; no check of the table's D call, TRBD2, against the DNA was made. TRBV12-2 is a documented pseudogene. CDR3 length equals 12 residues. In DNA form, the CDR3 reads TGTGCAAGTCATCGAAACTTCCACGAGCAGTACTTC. Translation: CASHRNFHEQYF.

CDR3 loop: CASGKGGANTEAFF. CDR3 DNA: TGTGCCAGCGGAAAAGGGGGTGCGAACACTGAAGCTTTCTTT. The V gene is TRBV7-3, the J gene TRBJ1-1; possibly TRBD1 for D (6 bases). This CDR3 is built from 14 residues. Germline assignment: CDR1 SGHTA and CDR2 FQGTGA. The germline V and J ends were trimmed by 8 bases and 1 base, with 14 bases remaining between them.

The J gene is TRBJ2-2, the V gene TRBV27; maybe TRBD1 (5 bases). V lost 6 bases to trimming and J lost 0 bases, with 14 bases between them. CDR1 and CDR2 from the germline V gene are MNHEY and SMNVEV (reference sequence). This CDR3 spans 16 amino acids. The CDR3 DNA sequence: TGTGCCAGCAGGCCCAGGGAAGGACCGAACACCGGGGAGCTGTTTTTT. Protein sequence: CASRPREGPNTGELFF.

This clone was observed a handful of times. The chain has TRBV6-5 and TRBJ1-5; 7 bases fit TRBD1. CDR3 length: 14 amino acids. Trimming took 5 bases from V and 4 from J; bases not matched to a gene: 5. Germline lookup yields CDR1 MNHEY and CDR2 SVGAGI. The CDR3 here is CASSRQGENQPQHF. The CDR3 nucleotides are TGTGCCAGCAGTCGGCAGGGGGAGAATCAGCCCCAGCATTTT.

This clone occurred once. The chain is built from TRBV6-5 and TRBJ2-7; D not certain. CDR1 MNHEY and CDR2 SVGAGI come from the germline V gene. The CDR3 totals 14 residues. V lost 2 bases and J lost 0, with 8 bases in between. CDR3 sequence (DNA): TGTGCCAGCAGTTACGGGCAGCTCTCCTACGAGCAGTACTTC. Protein sequence: CASSYGQLSYEQYF.

This clone was picked up a small number of times. This chain connects TRBV7-8 to TRBJ2-1, with D unclear. Per germline, CDR1 SGHVS and CDR2 FQNEAQ. Trimming removed 9 bases from V and 3 bases from J, with 21 bases in between. CDR3 length: 16 amino acids. CDR3 coding DNA: TGTGCCAGTCTAACGCCAGGTTCGGCGCGCTACAATGAGCAGTTCTTC. It specifies CASLTPGSARYNEQFF.

V gene TRBV29-1 combines with J gene TRBJ2-3; 7 nucleotides match TRBD2. Germline V gene data show CDR1 as SQVTM and CDR2 as ANQGSEA. The CDR3 is 14 amino acids. The trim removed 4 bases at V and 2 bases at J, leaving 6 bases unmatched. The chain's CDR3 is CSVVREGTTDTQYF. For the CDR3, the DNA is TGCAGCGTTGTGAGGGAGGGTACCACAGATACGCAGTATTTT.

The chain links TRBV29-1 to TRBJ1-5; D unclear. This CDR3 comprises 14 residues. Germline CDR1 and CDR2: SQVTM and ANQGSEA. V was clipped by 4 bases and J by 0 bases, with 10 bases between them. The CDR3 region is CSVVWSGSNQPQHF. Written as DNA, the CDR3 is TGCAGCGTTGTATGGTCAGGTAGCAATCAGCCCCAGCATTTT.

The rearrangement joins TRBV9 to TRBJ2-3, with 9 bases matching TRBD2. Unmatched junction bases numbered 8, after V lost 0 bases and J lost 0 bases. The CDR3 contains 18 residues. Per germline, CDR1 SGDLS and CDR2 YYNGEE. CDR3 bases: TGTGCCAGCAGCGTAGACCAGCGGGAGGCTTCTAGCACAGATACGCAGTATTTT. Translated, it gives CASSVDQREASSTDTQYF.

This chain joins TRBV19 and TRBJ1-3; no clear D. V was pared by 7 bases and J by 4 bases, with 17 bases between. The CDR3 extends over 15 amino acids. The germline V gene has CDR1 LNHDA and CDR2 SQIVND (reference sequence). The CDR3 nucleotides read TGTGCCAGTACCCGGGGAGGGCATCCCGGAAACACCATATATTTT. Its protein product is CASTRGGHPGNTIYF.

V gene TRBV12-2 combines with J gene TRBJ2-6; the tabulated D call, TRBD2, remains unverified against the DNA. TRBV12-2 is noted as a pseudogene. CDR3 length: 17 residues. As DNA, the CDR3 is TGTGCAAGTCGCTCAGCATCTAGTCTCCCTGGGGCCAACGTCCTGACTTTC. Residues: CASRSASSLPGANVLTF.

This chain's CDR3 is CASSPRDRGFGYTF. DNA for the CDR3: TGTGCCAGCAGCCCCCGGGACAGGGGATTTGGCTACACCTTC. V gene TRBV5-6 combines with J gene TRBJ1-2; TRBD1 matches at 10 bases. V dropped 4 bases and J dropped 7; count of bases not matched to a gene: 7. The CDR3 consists of 14 residues. Germline CDR1 is SGHDT and CDR2 is YYEEEE.

This clone was seen a few times. The chain joins TRBV29-1 to TRBJ1-5, with a possible D match to TRBD1 (5 bases). Germline loops: CDR1 SQVTM, CDR2 ANQGSEA. CDR3 length: 13 residues. Trimming cost V 4 bases and J 4 bases, with 11 bases left between them. DNA for the CDR3: TGCAGCGTTGGGGAGGGGCCGAATCAGCCCCAGCATTTT. This codes for CSVGEGPNQPQHF.

Only one count was recorded for this clone. This chain links TRBV19 with TRBJ1-1; TRBD1 aligns across 10 bases. With V trimmed by 6 bases and J by 4 bases, 8 bases remained unmatched. This CDR3 has 15 residues. The germline V gene has CDR1 LNHDA and CDR2 SQIVND (reference sequence). The CDR3 loop is CASRRDRGGGTEAFF. The CDR3 region has the DNA TGTGCCAGTAGACGGGACAGGGGAGGTGGCACTGAAGCTTTCTTT. The full variable domain, its missing parts supplied by reference TRBV19 and TRBJ1-1, is DGGITQSPKYLFRKEGQNVTLSCEQNLNHDAMYWYRQDPGQGLRLIYYSQIVNDFQKGDIAEGYSVSREKKESFPLTVTSAQKNPTAFYLCASRRDRGGGTEAFFGQGTRLTVV.

This clone came up a few times. The chain combines TRBV19 with TRBJ1-1; D remains unclear. Trimming removed 4 bases at V and 0 bases at J, with 6 bases between. Per the germline V gene, CDR1 is LNHDA and CDR2 is SQIVND (reference sequence). The CDR3 consists of 13 residues. The chain's CDR3 is CASSTVMNTEAFF. For the CDR3, the DNA is TGTGCCAGTAGTACAGTTATGAACACTGAAGCTTTCTTT.

J is TRBJ2-1 and V is TRBV10-3; 7 bases are shared with TRBD1. CDR1 is ENHRY, CDR2 SYGVKD, per germline. The V and J ends lost 6 bases and 7 bases, in that order; junction bases with no gene match: 12. The CDR3 totals 15 residues. CDR3 DNA: TGTGCCATCAGGGTCGGTGAAGGGGGCAGGAATGAGCAGTTCTTC. This codes for CAIRVGEGGRNEQFF.

The V gene is TRBV10-3, the J gene TRBJ2-1, with D tentatively TRBD1 (6 bases). The CDR3 length is 15 residues. V lost 4 bases to trimming and J lost 5 bases, with 15 bases between them. Germline V gives CDR1 ENHRY, CDR2 SYGVKD. The CDR3 DNA reads as TGTGCCATCAGTGGAAGTCAGGGGAAGGACAATGAGCAGTTCTTC. Protein: CAISGSQGKDNEQFF.

V is TRBV9 and J is TRBJ2-1, with 8 bases lining up with TRBD1. Germline loops: CDR1 SGDLS, CDR2 YYNGEE. The junction had 3 bases not matched to a gene; V was cut back by 3 bases and J by 10 bases. The CDR3 runs to 12 residues. The CDR3 DNA reads TGTGCCAGCAGCGCCTCAGGGGGCGAGCAGTTCTTC. This gives the protein CASSASGGEQFF.

The V call is TRBV15, the J call TRBJ2-4; 7 positions agree with TRBD2. CDR1 LNHNV and CDR2 YYDKDF come from the germline V gene (reference sequence). Germline trimming cut 4 bases from V and 1 base from J; bases unmatched to any gene: 10. The CDR3 has 17 amino acids. The CDR3 is CATSTRGGPRAKNIQYF. The CDR3, as DNA: TGTGCCACCAGCACCCGGGGAGGGCCCCGGGCCAAAAACATTCAGTACTTC.